One T cell receptor beta chain is described in this entry. A quantity of roughly 0.5 to 1 ug RNA underwent reverse transcription using random hexamers. Multiplex immunoSEQ PCR targeted 54 Vbeta and 13 Jbeta TCR beta segments. TCRdb re-called the immunoSEQ multiplex PCR reads through MiXCR, storing one row per CDR3 protein. The sample lists approximately 170,000 distinct CDR3 sequences; about 90% were seen once. Per the germline V gene, CDR1 is MNHEY and CDR2 is SVGAGI. The V and J ends lost 2 bases and 9 bases respectively, with 14 bases between them. The CDR3 loop spans 15 amino acids. These data originate in a study of CD8 T cells in Susac syndrome. TCR beta sequencing covered blood CD8+ and CD4+ T cells.

The sequence was collected from a human donor in good health. The chain combines TRBV6-5 with TRBJ1-6, with D tentatively TRBD1 (6 bases). Sequencing was performed on CD4+ T cells from PBMCs. CDR3 loop: CASSYQGTNLSPLHF. The CDR3, as DNA: TGTGCCAGCAGTTACCAGGGGACAAATCTTTCACCCCTCCACTTT.